This T cell receptor (beta chain) was recovered during a study of early T cells in non-severe SARS-CoV-2 infection. As for the study in general: Alpha and beta chains were unpaired, from unsorted whole-blood bulk RNA.

Individual cDNA molecules received unique molecular identifiers. TCRdb processed the 5' RACE reads anew with MiXCR; each CDR3 protein has one entry. The table has tens of thousands of distinct CDR3 sequences, less than 6.5% seen once; the top ten hold about 2.5%. This clonotype was seen many times. Germline CDR1 reads SGHTS; CDR2 reads YDEGEE. The germline V and J ends were trimmed by 4 bases and 8 bases, with 6 bases remaining between them. This CDR3 comprises 11 residues. The material sequenced was whole blood. The J gene is TRBJ1-4, the V gene TRBV5-8, with D uncertain. The sequence derives from an adult who was a healthcare worker with PCR-confirmed SARS-CoV-2 infection or an uninfected control (not recorded which). CDR3 loop: CASSAPEKLFF. In DNA, the CDR3 is TGTGCCAGCAGCGCCCCAGAAAAACTGTTTTTT.